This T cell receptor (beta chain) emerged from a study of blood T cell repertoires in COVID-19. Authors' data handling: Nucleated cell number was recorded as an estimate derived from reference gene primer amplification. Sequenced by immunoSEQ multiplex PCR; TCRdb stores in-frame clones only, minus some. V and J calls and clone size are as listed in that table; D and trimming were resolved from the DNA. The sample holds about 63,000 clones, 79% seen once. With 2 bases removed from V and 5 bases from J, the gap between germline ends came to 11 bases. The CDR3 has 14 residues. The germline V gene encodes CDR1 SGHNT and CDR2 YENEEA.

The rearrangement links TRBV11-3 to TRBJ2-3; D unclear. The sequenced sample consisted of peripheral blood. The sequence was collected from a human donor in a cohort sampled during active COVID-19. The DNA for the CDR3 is TGTGCCAGCAGCTTAACCTCTAGAATAGATACGCAGTATTTT. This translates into CASSLTSRIDTQYF. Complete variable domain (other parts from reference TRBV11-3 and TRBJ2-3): EAGVVQSPRYKIIEKKQPVAFWCNPISGHNTLYWYLQNLGQGPELLIRYENEEAVDDSQLPKDRFSAERLKGVDSTLKIQPAELGDSAVYLCASSLTSRIDTQYFGPGTRLTVL.